The next 8 T cell receptor beta chains were all read from a single sample in a study of radiation and T cells in renal cell carcinoma. Sequencing was performed with immunoSEQ multiplex PCR; in TCRdb, only in-frame clones are kept and a portion is missing. Here the sample spans 100,000 to 150,000 clones, roughly 85% being singletons. As to time point: baseline pretreatment blood. Indicated treatment: 15 Gy SBRT to primary tumor, nephrectomy 4 weeks later. The sequences come from blood, collected from a patient whose treatment included radiotherapy and nephrectomy. Receptors originate from a woman aged 55-75 years with renal cell carcinoma.

The chain couples TRBV6-1 to TRBJ2-3; TRBD2 is a possible D gene (5 bases). CDR3 size: 15 residues. CDR1 and CDR2 from the germline V gene are MNHNS and SASEGT. V shed 3 bases and J shed 2 bases, with 12 bases lying between them. The CDR3 here is CASSDSEGNTDTQYF. Written as DNA, the CDR3 is TGTGCCAGCAGTGATAGTGAGGGTAACACAGATACGCAGTATTTT.

This clone appeared once. The chain employs TRBV18 and TRBJ1-5; D is uncertain. Germline assignment: CDR1 KGHSH and CDR2 LQKENI. V lost 3 bases, J lost 0 bases, and 9 bases lay in between. CDR3 length: 15 residues. Written as DNA, the CDR3 is TGTGCCAGCTCACCCGGTCTTAATAGCAATCAGCCCCAGCATTTT. Its protein product is CASSPGLNSNQPQHF.

The gene calls are TRBV2 and TRBJ1-2; 7 positions match TRBD1. Germline CDR1 is SNHLY and CDR2 is FYNNEI. This CDR3 contains 13 residues. The V segment lost 6 bases and the J segment 5 bases; nucleotides outside the gene matches: 6. The CDR3, as DNA: TGTGCCAGCAGCGCTGACAGGGAATATGGCTACACCTTC. As protein: CASSADREYGYTF. Complete variable domain (other parts from reference TRBV2 and TRBJ1-2): EPEVTQTPSHQVTQMGQEVILRCVPISNHLYFYWYRQILGQKVEFLVSFYNNEISEKSEIFDDQFSVERPDGSNFTLKIRSTKLEDSAMYFCASSADREYGYTFGSGTRLTVV.

This chain uses TRBV6-5 with TRBJ2-7; D is unresolved. V lost 0 bases, J lost 1 base, and 7 bases lay in between. The CDR3 contains 14 residues. Looked up from germline, CDR1 is MNHEY and CDR2 is SVGAGI. Here the CDR3 DNA reads TGTGCCAGCAGTTACTCGGCCGAATCCTACGAGCAGTACTTC. This codes for CASSYSAESYEQYF.

The table lists this clone with a count of one. J is TRBJ2-7 and V is TRBV11-2; 8 bases line up with TRBD1. CDR1 and CDR2 (germline): SGHAT, FQNNGV. This CDR3 comprises 13 residues. J lost 5 bases, V lost 5 bases, and 5 bases had no gene match. CDR3 loop: CASSQDRAHEQYF. The CDR3 bases are TGTGCCAGCAGCCAGGACAGGGCGCACGAGCAGTACTTC.

The chain combines TRBV7-9 with TRBJ1-6; TRBD1 aligns across 9 bases. Looked up from germline, CDR1 is SEHNR and CDR2 is FQNEAQ (reference sequence). V was pared by 5 bases and J by 0 bases, with 5 bases of the junction left unmatched. The CDR3 length is 17 residues. The CDR3 bases are TGTGCCAGCAGCCATGGGACAGGGCGCTCCTATAATTCACCCCTCCACTTT. It specifies CASSHGTGRSYNSPLHF.

This chain connects TRBV6-6 to TRBJ2-7, with a tentative D call TRBD1 (5 bases). Trimming shortened V by 6 bases and J by 2 bases, and 20 bases separated the two germline ends. This CDR3 has 16 amino acids. CDR1 is MNHNY, CDR2 SVGAGI, per germline (reference sequence). In DNA, the CDR3 is TGTGCCAGCAGAGACGGACAAGAACAATACACCTACGAGCAGTACTTC. It encodes CASRDGQEQYTYEQYF.

The chain joins TRBV7-2 to TRBJ2-2; D gene ambiguous. CDR1 and CDR2 from the germline V gene are SGHTA and FQGNSA. V was trimmed by 2 bases and J by 7 bases, leaving 14 bases between them. The CDR3 contains 15 residues. The CDR3 nucleotides read TGTGCCAGCAGCTTATCAAATCAGTTTGGCGGGGAGCTGTTTTTT. Its protein is CASSLSNQFGGELFF.